This entry describes one T cell receptor beta chain. TCRdb keeps only in-frame clones here, not all; method: immunoSEQ multiplex PCR. The table lists roughly 150,000 clones, 80% of them singletons. Enrolled through a virtual design, the participants were between 18 and 89 years of age and came from roughly 22 US areas. The data belong to a study of blood T cell repertoires in COVID-19. In the study overall: From the United States, Italy and Spain came samples of acute and convalescent COVID-19.

Trimming cost V 0 bases and J 7 bases, with 13 bases left between them. The germline CDR1 and CDR2 sequences are GTSNPN and SVGIG (reference sequence). This CDR3 comprises 15 residues. The sequenced sample consisted of PBMCs or T cells enriched from blood (not recorded which). J is TRBJ1-6 and V is TRBV30, with D possibly TRBD1 on 6 matching bases. This clonotype originated in a woman aged 55 to 70 who had recovered from COVID-19. CDR3 sequence: CAWSVRRGRNSPLHF. In DNA form, the CDR3 reads TGTGCCTGGAGTGTACGCAGGGGACGCAATTCACCCCTCCACTTT.